Below, 7 T cell receptor beta chains from the same sample are listed, as sequenced in a study of cytomegalovirus exposure and HLA in healthy donors. It was with 60 Vbeta and 13 Jbeta primers that the PCR ran. Measured with immunoSEQ multiplex PCR; TCRdb has only the in-frame clones, and not every one. The data show approximately 140,000 clones, under 85% seen once. Material for sequencing was PBMCs. The source is a boy between 10 and 17 years old in good health and CMV-seronegative.

CDR3 sequence (DNA): TGTGCCAGCAGCGGAAACAGGGATCATCCTGGAAACACCATATATTTT. As protein: CASSGNRDHPGNTIYF. The rearrangement joins TRBV9 to TRBJ1-3, with D tentatively TRBD1 (6 bases). This CDR3 region has 16 residues. V was cut by 3 bases and J by 2 bases, with 15 bases left in between. The germline CDR1 and CDR2 sequences are SGDLS and YYNGEE.

In this sample, this clone turned up once. The chain carries TRBV29-1 and TRBJ1-4, with D maybe TRBD1 (5 bases). This CDR3 contains 15 residues. Germline assignment: CDR1 SQVTM and CDR2 ANQGSEA. Trimming cost V 4 bases and J 1 base, with 13 bases left between them. The CDR3 coding sequence is TGCAGCGTTGGGGTCCAGGGAAGAACTAATGAAAAACTGTTTTTT. Amino acid sequence: CSVGVQGRTNEKLFF.

In its sample, this clone was seen a few times. At the DNA level, this CDR3 is encoded by other sequences in the same sample as well. The rearrangement uses TRBV12-5 and TRBJ1-2; tentative D call: TRBD1 (5 bases). V was shortened by 6 bases and J by 4 bases, with 6 bases between the two germline ends. CDR3 length: 11 residues. Germline CDR1 reads LGHNT; CDR2 reads FRNRAP. The CDR3 DNA reads TGTGCTAGTGGGGGGGGCTATGGCTACACCTTC. Amino acids: CASGGGYGYTF.

This clone was counted only a few times. At one end, the junction sequence differs from germline, possibly due to a read error. This chain uses TRBV7-9 with TRBJ1-5; D may be TRBD1 (5 bases). The CDR3 runs to 12 residues. Looked up from germline, CDR1 is SEHNR and CDR2 is FQNEAQ (reference sequence). CDR3 DNA sequence: TGTTCCAGCAGCTTCAGGGATCAGCCCCAGCATTTT. This gives the protein CSSSFRDQPQHF.

The chain carries TRBV5-4 and TRBJ2-1; TRBD2 aligns across 12 bases. V gave up 0 bases and J gave up 3 bases; unmatched junction bases: 4. The CDR3 is made up of 17 amino acids. CDR1 is SGHNT and CDR2 is YYREEE in the germline V gene (reference sequence). In DNA form, the CDR3 reads TGTGCCAGCAGCTTGGGACTAGCGGGAGTCTACTACAATGAGCAGTTCTTC. It is translated as CASSLGLAGVYYNEQFF.

This rearrangement joins TRBV7-6 to TRBJ1-2; TRBD1 matches 10 bases. This CDR3 region has 13 residues. Germline-derived CDR1 and CDR2 are SGHVS and FNYEAQ. V shed 5 bases and J 7 bases; nucleotides not matched to a gene: 4. CDR3 sequence: CASSPGQGVGYTF. The DNA for the CDR3 is TGTGCCAGCAGCCCCGGACAGGGGGTTGGCTACACCTTC.

The rearrangement joins TRBV5-1 to TRBJ1-3, with a weak D call TRBD1 (5 bases). The length of the CDR3 is 13 residues. Looked up from germline, CDR1 is SGHRS and CDR2 is YFSETQ. V lost 2 bases to trimming and J lost 3 bases, with 6 bases between them. CDR3 nucleotide sequence: TGCGCCAGCAGCTTAGGGGATGGAAACACCATATATTTT. Amino acids: CASSLGDGNTIYF.